This T cell receptor (beta chain) originates from a study of cytomegalovirus exposure and HLA in healthy donors. Across the whole study: Within an early data release were about 90 million unique TCRs drawn from HLA-typed donors.

The CDR3 runs 15 residues. Germline V gives CDR1 SGHRS, CDR2 YFSETQ. Trimming took 0 bases from V and 8 from J, leaving 15 bases between them. Whole-study results and caveats: An Asian-associated ancestry cluster reportedly showed fewer N-insertions than the approximately 700-donor mean in a later analysis.

In its sample, this clone was seen once. The antigen remains unidentified. The primer mix had 60 Vbeta and 13 Jbeta primers. The table came from immunoSEQ multiplex PCR; TCRdb's copy has only in-frame clones and leaves some out. The sample lists under 70,000 clones, around 80% occurring once. This chain connects TRBV5-1 to TRBJ1-3; D not certain. The source material was PBMCs. The receptor was isolated from a man aged 45-65 years in good health and CMV-seronegative. CDR3 nucleotide sequence: TGCGCCAGCAGCTTGGAACTGGGTTTGGAGGACACCATATATTTT. It is translated as CASSLELGLEDTIYF.